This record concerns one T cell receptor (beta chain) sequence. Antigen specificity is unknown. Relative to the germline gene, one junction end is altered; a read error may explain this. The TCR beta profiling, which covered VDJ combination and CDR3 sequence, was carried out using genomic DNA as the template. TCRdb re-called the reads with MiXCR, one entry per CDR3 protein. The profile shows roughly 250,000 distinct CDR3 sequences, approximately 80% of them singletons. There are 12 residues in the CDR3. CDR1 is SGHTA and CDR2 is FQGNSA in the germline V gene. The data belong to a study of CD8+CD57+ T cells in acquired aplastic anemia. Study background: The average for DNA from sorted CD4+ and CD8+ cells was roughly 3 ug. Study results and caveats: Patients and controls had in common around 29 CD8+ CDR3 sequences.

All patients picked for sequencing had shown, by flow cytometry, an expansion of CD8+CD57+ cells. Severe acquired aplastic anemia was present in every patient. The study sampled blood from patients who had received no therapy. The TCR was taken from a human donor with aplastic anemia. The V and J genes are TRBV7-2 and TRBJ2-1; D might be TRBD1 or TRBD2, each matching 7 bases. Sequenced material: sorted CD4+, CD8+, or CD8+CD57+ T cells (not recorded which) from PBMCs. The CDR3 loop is CASSSGGGGKSF. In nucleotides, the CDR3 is TGTGCCAGCAGCTCAGGGGGGGGGGGCAAGTCCTTC.